A selection of T cell receptor beta chains follows, all from one sample in a study of graft-versus-host responses after intestinal transplantation. Assay: immunoSEQ multiplex PCR; the TCRdb copy retains only in-frame clones and omits some. This sample has 100,000 or so clones, with about 90% found just once. These receptors' targets are unknown. Sample: unstimulated CD4+ T cells sorted from spleen or lymph node cells, taken before intestinal transplant. The receptors stem from a human donor who received an intestinal transplant. The CDR3 runs from the conserved cysteine through the conserved F or W. D genes are given only for firm matches. A clone size is listed for some rows: how often the clone was seen (once, few, many), or a class if it is expanded.

cdr3_nt: TGTGCCAGCAGCTTAGGCGCAGGCAAAGGTTCACCCCTCCACTTT
cdr3_aa: CASSLGAGKGSPLHF
clone_size: -
v_call: TRBV11-3
d_call: -
cdr3_length: 15
j_call: TRBJ1-6

cdr3_nt: TGTGCCAGCAGGCCGGAGCGAAGGAACACTGAAGCTTTCTTT
cdr3_aa: CASRPERRNTEAFF
clone_size: -
v_call: TRBV6-5
d_call: -
cdr3_length: 14
j_call: TRBJ1-1

cdr3_nt: TGTGCCAGCAACCCCTCATTTGAGTCCGGGGAGCTGTTTTTT
cdr3_aa: CASNPSFESGELFF
clone_size: -
v_call: TRBV5-4
d_call: -
cdr3_length: 14
j_call: TRBJ2-2

cdr3_nt: TGTGCCAGCAGCTTTCAATGGAACACTGAAGCTTTCTTT
cdr3_aa: CASSFQWNTEAFF
clone_size: -
v_call: TRBV11-3
d_call: -
cdr3_length: 13
j_call: TRBJ1-1

cdr3_nt: TGTGCCAGCTCACCGGGCGCTGAAGCTTTCTTT
cdr3_aa: CASSPGAEAFF
clone_size: -
v_call: TRBV18
d_call: -
cdr3_length: 11
j_call: TRBJ1-1

cdr3_nt: TGTGCCAGCAGCCGGCAGGGGGCTTACAATGAGCAGTTCTTC
cdr3_aa: CASSRQGAYNEQFF
clone_size: -
v_call: TRBV7-9
d_call: TRBD1
cdr3_length: 14
j_call: TRBJ2-1

cdr3_nt: TGTGCCGGACGACAGGGTCCCTATAATTCACCCCTCCACTTT
cdr3_aa: CAGRQGPYNSPLHF
clone_size: few
v_call: TRBV2
d_call: TRBD1
cdr3_length: 14
j_call: TRBJ1-6

cdr3_nt: TGTGCCAGCAGCCCGAGGGGACAGGCGAGCCCCGGGGAGCTGTTTTTT
cdr3_aa: CASSPRGQASPGELFF
clone_size: -
v_call: TRBV9
d_call: TRBD1
cdr3_length: 16
j_call: TRBJ2-2

cdr3_nt: TGCGCCAGCAGCTACCGGGACAGGGAAACCTACGAGCAGTACTTC
cdr3_aa: CASSYRDRETYEQYF
clone_size: -
v_call: TRBV5-1
d_call: TRBD1
cdr3_length: 15
j_call: TRBJ2-7

cdr3_nt: TGTGCCAGCAGTCACGACACGGGGGTAGGCACTGAAGCTTTCTTT
cdr3_aa: CASSHDTGVGTEAFF
clone_size: -
v_call: TRBV2
d_call: -
cdr3_length: 15
j_call: TRBJ1-1

cdr3_nt: TGTGCCAGCAGGGGAACACTAGCTCAAGATACGCAGTATTTT
cdr3_aa: CASRGTLAQDTQYF
clone_size: -
v_call: TRBV6-5
d_call: -
cdr3_length: 14
j_call: TRBJ2-3

cdr3_nt: TGTGCCTGGGGAGATAGCGGATACGAGCAGTACTTC
cdr3_aa: CAWGDSGYEQYF
clone_size: -
v_call: TRBV30
d_call: -
cdr3_length: 12
j_call: TRBJ2-7

cdr3_nt: TGTGCCAGCAGTGGAAGGACAGGGGGGAATCAGCCCCAGCATTTT
cdr3_aa: CASSGRTGGNQPQHF
clone_size: -
v_call: TRBV2
d_call: TRBD1
cdr3_length: 15
j_call: TRBJ1-5